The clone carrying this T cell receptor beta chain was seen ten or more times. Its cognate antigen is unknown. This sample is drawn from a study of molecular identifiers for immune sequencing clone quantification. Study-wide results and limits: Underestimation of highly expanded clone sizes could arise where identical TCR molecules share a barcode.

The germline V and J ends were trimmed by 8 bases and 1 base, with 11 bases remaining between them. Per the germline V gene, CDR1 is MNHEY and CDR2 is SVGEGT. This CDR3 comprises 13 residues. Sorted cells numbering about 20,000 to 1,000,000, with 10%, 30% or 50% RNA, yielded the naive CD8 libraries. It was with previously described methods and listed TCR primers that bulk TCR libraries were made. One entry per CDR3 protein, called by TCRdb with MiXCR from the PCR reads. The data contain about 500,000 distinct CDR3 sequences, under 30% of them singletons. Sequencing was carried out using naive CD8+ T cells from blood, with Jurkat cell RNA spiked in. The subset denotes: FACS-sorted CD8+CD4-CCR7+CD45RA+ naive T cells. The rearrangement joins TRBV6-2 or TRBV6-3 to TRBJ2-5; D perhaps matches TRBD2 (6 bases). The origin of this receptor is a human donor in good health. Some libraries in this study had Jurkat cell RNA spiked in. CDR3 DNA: TGTGCCAGCGAGGACTACCTCCAAGAGACCCAGTACTTC. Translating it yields CASEDYLQETQYF.